What follows is one TCR beta chain and its context. Its antigen remains unknown. The data derive from a study of blood T cells in healthy people across ages. General observations from the study: Naive T cell percentage showed a strong correlation with the diversity of TCR beta. Older age went with lower TCR beta diversity per million T cells, in a roughly linear way.

This CDR3 comprises 14 residues. CDR1 DFQATT and CDR2 SNEGSKA come from the germline V gene (reference sequence). Trimming removed 6 bases at V and 3 bases at J, with 17 bases between. Combining a sample-barcoded 5' primer with a J-beta primer mix, a second PCR ran for about 6 to 11 cycles. TCRdb called the 5' RACE reads again in MiXCR, with one record for every CDR3 protein. The table includes about 930,000 distinct CDR3 sequences, almost 30% detected once. This sample was shared with a second study, whose subject was T cells of mothers and their children. Per that study: Sample barcodes and 2-4 random nucleotides came from the second PCR's M1S primer. Related mother-child pairs shared marginally more repertoire than unrelated pairs, though not significantly.

This chain links TRBV20-1 with TRBJ1-1; possibly TRBD1 for D (6 bases). Material: blood. The receptor's source is a woman aged 40 to 49 in good health. CDR3: CSAKSTGYYTEAFF. Written as DNA, the CDR3 is TGCAGTGCCAAGTCGACAGGCTACTACACTGAAGCTTTCTTT.